A single sample gave rise to the 3 T cell receptor beta chains below, sequenced in a study of blood T cell repertoires in COVID-19 (TCRdb year 2020). Library method: the immunoSEQ multiplex PCR assay. This immuneACCESS table, as held by TCRdb, lists in-frame sequences with V and J called but not all clones. Of the missing ones, under half trace to an unresolved V gene in checked studies; the others have no known cause. This sample is represented by some 100,000 clones; around 84% of them were singletons. Clones ranked in the top ten supply approximately 7.9% of the sample. Material for sequencing was peripheral blood. Every receptor here comes from a woman aged 80 or older with active or convalescent COVID-19.

The V gene is TRBV7-8, the J gene TRBJ2-4; 7 nucleotides align to TRBD1. Germline V gene data show CDR1 as SGHVS and CDR2 as FQNEAQ. V was clipped by 5 bases and J by 0 bases; unmatched bases: 7. The CDR3 totals 16 residues. The CDR3 is CASSHGQVLAKNIQYF. The CDR3 DNA is TGTGCCAGCAGCCATGGACAGGTGCTAGCCAAAAACATTCAGTACTTC.

The chain employs TRBV3-1 (or the pseudogene TRBV3-2) and TRBJ2-5; 9 nucleotides match TRBD2. The CDR3 loop spans 14 amino acids. The germline V gene has CDR1 LGHDT and CDR2 YNNKEL (reference sequence). The J segment lost 4 bases and the V segment lost 3 bases, leaving 3 bases of the junction unmatched. CDR3: CASSHLLAGETQYF. The CDR3 nucleotides are TGTGCCAGCAGCCACCTACTAGCGGGAGAGACCCAGTACTTC.

The CDR3 sequence is CASSLDRATVYGYTF. The CDR3 coding sequence is TGTGCCAGCAGTCTGGACAGGGCCACAGTCTATGGCTACACCTTC. The rearrangement links TRBV6-5 to TRBJ1-2; the match to TRBD1 covers 8 bases. Per the germline V gene, CDR1 is MNHEY and CDR2 is SVGAGI. The J segment lost 4 bases and the V segment lost 5 bases, leaving 9 bases of the junction unmatched. This CDR3 has 15 residues.